Presented here are 23 T cell receptor beta chains from one specimen sequenced in a study of T cell repertoires in cytomegalovirus infection. In TCRdb, the reads were re-called with MiXCR into one record per CDR3 protein. This table holds 250,000 to 350,000 distinct CDR3 sequences, over 20% found once. The source material was PBMCs. The source is a human donor in good health (CMV status not recorded). Some clones in this sample may be carry-over from other donors' samples.

This clonotype has more than one count but fewer than ten. V gene TRBV5-4 combines with J gene TRBJ2-3; no firm D call. CDR3 length: 13 amino acids. The V and J ends lost 4 bases and 2 bases respectively, with 8 bases between them. Per germline, CDR1 SGHNT and CDR2 YYREEE (reference sequence). The CDR3, as DNA: TGTGCCAGCAGCGGACCAGCCACAGATACGCAGTATTTT. It specifies CASSGPATDTQYF.

A few counts support this clonotype. V is TRBV6-2 or TRBV6-3 and J is TRBJ2-3; TRBD2 is a possible D gene (6 bases). The germline V gene has CDR1 MNHEY and CDR2 SVGEGT. V shed 8 bases and J shed 4 bases, with 13 bases lying between them. The CDR3 loop spans 13 amino acids. The CDR3 coding sequence is TGTGCCAGCGGTTCGGGAGAGGCAGATACGCAGTATTTT. Encoded protein: CASGSGEADTQYF.

The V and J genes are TRBV20-1 and TRBJ1-2; possible D gene TRBD1, 5 bases. V was shortened by 2 bases and J by 8 bases, with 15 bases between the two germline ends. CDR1 is DFQATT, CDR2 SNEGSKA, per germline (reference sequence). The CDR3 has 13 amino acids. The CDR3 coding sequence is TGCAGTGCTAGATCCACAGGTCTCGGGGGCTACACCTTC. It specifies CSARSTGLGGYTF.

This clonotype was picked up a small number of times. The chain carries TRBV19 and TRBJ2-1; D ambiguous. Trimming stripped 4 bases from V and 3 bases from J, with 16 bases between. Germline lookup yields CDR1 LNHDA and CDR2 SQIVND (reference sequence). CDR3 length equals 16 residues. DNA for the CDR3: TGTGCCAGTAGTAGCCTTCGGCACCAAGACTACAATGAGCAGTTCTTC. Its protein is CASSSLRHQDYNEQFF. Filled out from reference TRBV19 and TRBJ2-1, the complete variable domain reads DGGITQSPKYLFRKEGQNVTLSCEQNLNHDAMYWYRQDPGQGLRLIYYSQIVNDFQKGDIAEGYSVSREKKESFPLTVTSAQKNPTAFYLCASSSLRHQDYNEQFFGPGTRLTVL.

This clonotype was counted ten times or more. The chain has TRBV7-2 and TRBJ2-1; the match to TRBD1 covers 8 bases. Germline CDR1 reads SGHTA; CDR2 reads FQGNSA. V shed 1 base and J 1 base; nucleotides not matched to a gene: 0. CDR3 length: 15 residues. The CDR3 is CASSLDRGSYNEQFF. The CDR3 region has the DNA TGTGCCAGCAGCTTAGACAGGGGGTCCTACAATGAGCAGTTCTTC.

CDR3 loop: CASSRTSGRLEQYF. DNA for the CDR3: TGTGCCAGCAGCCGGACTAGCGGGAGGCTTGAGCAGTACTTC. The chain recombines TRBV7-9 with TRBJ2-7, with 14 nucleotides matching TRBD2. The junction had 4 bases not matched to a gene; V was cut back by 5 bases and J by 7 bases. This CDR3 comprises 14 residues. Germline CDR1 reads SEHNR; CDR2 reads FQNEAQ (reference sequence). Together with reference TRBV7-9 and TRBJ2-7, the CDR3 gives the full variable domain: DTGVSQNPRHKITKRGQNVTFRCDPISEHNRLYWYRQTLGQGPEFLTYFQNEAQLEKSRLLSDRFSAERPKGSFSTLEIQRTEQGDSAMYLCASSRTSGRLEQYFGPGTRLTVT.

This clonotype was seen ten or more times. This chain joins TRBV5-6 and TRBJ1-3; weak D call: TRBD1 (5 bases). CDR3 length: 16 amino acids. The V gene lost 2 bases and the J gene lost 0 bases, with 12 bases spanning the gap. Germline-derived CDR1 and CDR2 are SGHDT and YYEEEE. The chain's CDR3 is CASSFRTLDSGNTIYF. DNA for the CDR3: TGTGCCAGCAGCTTCAGGACACTCGACTCTGGAAACACCATATATTTT.

This clonotype was counted at least ten times. The chain joins TRBV6-1 to TRBJ1-5; perhaps TRBD1 as D (6 bases). From germline, CDR1 is MNHNS and CDR2 SASEGT. The CDR3 extends over 15 amino acids. V lost 5 bases, J lost 4 bases, and 15 bases lay in between. CDR3 residues: CASSWGQGTNQPQHF. CDR3 nucleotide sequence: TGTGCCAGCAGTTGGGGGCAGGGGACTAATCAGCCCCAGCATTTT.

This chain connects TRBV18 to TRBJ2-2; 7 nucleotides agree with TRBD1. CDR3 length: 14 amino acids. V was pared by 3 bases and J by 7 bases, with 5 bases of the junction left unmatched. Germline lookup yields CDR1 KGHSH and CDR2 LQKENI. CDR3 nucleotides: TGTGCCAGCTCACCGACAGGGACGGACGGGGAGCTGTTTTTT. Translating it yields CASSPTGTDGELFF.

This clonotype was counted at least ten times. This chain joins TRBV14 and TRBJ1-5, with 7 bases matching TRBD1. Looked up from germline, CDR1 is SGHDN and CDR2 is FVKESK. V gave up 1 base and J gave up 6 bases; unmatched junction bases: 6. CDR3 length: 15 residues. CDR3 sequence: CASSQADRAGQPQHF. DNA for the CDR3: TGTGCCAGCAGCCAAGCCGACAGGGCAGGTCAGCCCCAGCATTTT.

This clonotype was counted at least ten times. V gene TRBV4-3 combines with J gene TRBJ2-1, with D perhaps TRBD2 (6 bases). Trimming removed 0 bases at V and 2 bases at J, with 14 bases between. Germline loops: CDR1 LGHNA, CDR2 YSLEER. The CDR3 covers 17 residues. In nucleotides, the CDR3 is TGCGCCAGCAGCCAAGAAGGAGGGCGCGTCGCCTACAATGAGCAGTTCTTC. This codes for CASSQEGGRVAYNEQFF.

The rearrangement joins TRBV5-1 to TRBJ2-5, with D hard to call. This CDR3 contains 14 residues. V lost 0 bases, J lost 2 bases, and 8 bases lay in between. CDR1 SGHRS and CDR2 YFSETQ come from the germline V gene. Here the CDR3 reads CASSLDVGQETQYF. The CDR3 DNA is TGCGCCAGCAGCTTGGACGTAGGGCAAGAGACCCAGTACTTC.

This clonotype appeared a few times. The chain combines TRBV7-2 with TRBJ2-2; D is unclear. The CDR3 sequence is 14 residues long. Trimming took 7 bases from V and 0 from J, leaving 9 bases between them. CDR1 is SGHTA and CDR2 is FQGNSA in the germline V gene. In DNA, the CDR3 is TGTGCCAGCAAAACAAGCGCGAACACCGGGGAGCTGTTTTTT. This gives the protein CASKTSANTGELFF.

This clonotype was seen a handful of times. The chain has TRBV12-3 or TRBV12-4 and TRBJ1-4; D uncertain. Trimming removed 4 bases from V and 4 bases from J, with 13 bases in between. The CDR3 runs 15 residues. CDR3 sequence (DNA): TGTGCCAGCAGTTCATGGCAGAATGTTAATGAAAAACTGTTTTTT. Protein product: CASSSWQNVNEKLFF.

At least ten counts were recorded for this clonotype. This chain uses TRBV11-2 with TRBJ1-6; tentatively, D is TRBD1 (5 bases). Germline CDR1 SGHAT, CDR2 FQNNGV. The CDR3 is 14 residues long. Trimming shortened V by 3 bases and J by 8 bases, and 11 bases separated the two germline ends. For the CDR3, the DNA is TGTGCCAGCAGCTTTTCAGGACATGATTCACCCCTCCACTTT. This sequence encodes CASSFSGHDSPLHF.

This clonotype was picked up many times. This chain uses TRBV7-2 with TRBJ1-1; D gene unclear. With 7 bases removed from V and 8 bases from J, the gap between germline ends came to 17 bases. This CDR3 contains 13 residues. Germline V lookup: CDR1 SGHTA, CDR2 FQGNSA. The CDR3 reads CASTWALSREAFF. CDR3 in DNA: TGTGCCAGCACCTGGGCCCTCTCAAGGGAAGCTTTCTTT.

The chain employs TRBV18 and TRBJ1-5; no definite D call. This CDR3 region has 15 residues. V lost 2 bases and J 0 bases, leaving 8 bases between the germline ends. Germline V lookup: CDR1 KGHSH, CDR2 LQKENI. CDR3 sequence: CASSPASNSNQPQHF. The CDR3 DNA reads as TGTGCCAGCTCACCAGCCAGCAATAGCAATCAGCCCCAGCATTTT.

This clonotype was picked up one time. The CDR3 nucleotides are TGTGCCAGCAGACCATCCGGGACACCTCTTTACGAGCAGTACTTC. Its protein product is CASRPSGTPLYEQYF. The rearrangement uses TRBV28 and TRBJ2-7; D is perhaps TRBD1 (6 bases). This CDR3 is 15 amino acids long. The V end was cut by 6 bases, the J end by 4 bases, with 19 bases between. The germline gives CDR1 MDHEN, CDR2 SYDVKM.

V gene TRBV30 combines with J gene TRBJ2-3; maybe TRBD2 (5 bases). This CDR3 is 15 amino acids long. Trimming removed 0 bases from V and 0 bases from J, with 10 bases in between. From germline, CDR1 is GTSNPN and CDR2 SVGIG (reference sequence). The CDR3 is CAWSVLVTSTDTQYF. In nucleotides, the CDR3 is TGTGCCTGGAGTGTACTAGTCACTAGCACAGATACGCAGTATTTT.

The CDR3 loop is CSAREVTGGKGANVLTF. CDR3 nucleotides: TGCAGTGCTAGAGAGGTGACAGGGGGCAAAGGGGCCAACGTCCTGACTTTC. The rearrangement links TRBV20-1 to TRBJ2-6; 10 bases are shared with TRBD1. This CDR3 contains 17 residues. From germline, CDR1 is DFQATT and CDR2 SNEGSKA (reference sequence). V lost 0 bases, J lost 4 bases, and 6 bases stayed unmatched.

The rearrangement links TRBV7-9 to TRBJ2-1; weak D call: TRBD1 (5 bases). V gave up 5 bases and J gave up 7 bases, with 9 bases separating them. The V gene's germline CDR1 is SEHNR and CDR2 FQNEAQ (reference sequence). This CDR3 contains 12 residues. This CDR3 reads CASSEKGNEQFF. Written as DNA, the CDR3 is TGTGCCAGCAGCGAAAAGGGGAATGAGCAGTTCTTC.

V is TRBV6-1 and J is TRBJ2-5; 8 nucleotides agree with TRBD2. The CDR3 spans 16 residues. Per the germline V gene, CDR1 is MNHNS and CDR2 is SASEGT. The V gene end was trimmed by 2 bases and the J gene end by 2 bases; junction bases not matched to a gene: 7. The CDR3 region has the DNA TGTGCCAGCAGTGAATTACGGGGGGGGCCTCAAGAGACCCAGTACTTC. Encoded protein: CASSELRGGPQETQYF.

The chain has TRBV7-2 and TRBJ2-3; 8 positions agree with TRBD2. The germline V gene has CDR1 SGHTA and CDR2 FQGNSA. The CDR3 has 17 amino acids. V was clipped by 1 base and J by 4 bases; unmatched bases: 10. Here the CDR3 DNA reads TGTGCCAGCAGCTTAGGACTAGCGCCAAATTACGCAGATACGCAGTATTTT. Its translation is CASSLGLAPNYADTQYF.